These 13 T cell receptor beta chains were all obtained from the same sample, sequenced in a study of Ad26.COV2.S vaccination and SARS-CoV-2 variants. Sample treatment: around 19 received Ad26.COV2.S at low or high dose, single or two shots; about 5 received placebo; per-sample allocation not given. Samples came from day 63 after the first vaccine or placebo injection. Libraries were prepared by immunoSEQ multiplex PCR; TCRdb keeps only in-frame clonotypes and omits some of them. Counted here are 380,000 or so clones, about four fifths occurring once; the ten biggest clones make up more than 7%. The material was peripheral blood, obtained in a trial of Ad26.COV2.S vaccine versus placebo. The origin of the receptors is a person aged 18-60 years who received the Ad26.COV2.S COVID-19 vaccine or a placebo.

CDR3 sequence: CASSVYTEAFF. Here the CDR3 DNA reads TGTGCCAGCAGCGTCTACACTGAAGCTTTCTTT. V gene TRBV7-2 combines with J gene TRBJ1-1; D not resolved. Trimming took off 5 bases at V and 3 bases at J, with 4 bases between the two ends. The length of the CDR3 is 11 residues. Germline assignment: CDR1 SGHTA and CDR2 FQGNSA. The entire variable domain, with the rest obtained from reference TRBV7-2 and TRBJ1-1, is as follows: GAGVSQSPSNKVTEKGKDVELRCDPISGHTALYWYRQSLGQGLEFLIYFQGNSAPDKSGLPSDRFSAERTGGSVSTLTIQRTQQEDSAVYLCASSVYTEAFFGQGTRLTVV.

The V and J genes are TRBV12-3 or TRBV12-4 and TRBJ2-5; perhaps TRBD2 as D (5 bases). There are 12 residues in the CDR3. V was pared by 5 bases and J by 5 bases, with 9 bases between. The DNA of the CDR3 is TGTGCCAGCAGTGGCGGCGGGGAGACCCAGTACTTC. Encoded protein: CASSGGGETQYF.

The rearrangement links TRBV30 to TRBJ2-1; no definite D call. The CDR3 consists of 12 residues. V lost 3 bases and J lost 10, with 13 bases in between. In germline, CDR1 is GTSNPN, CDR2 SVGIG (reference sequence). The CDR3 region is CAWSPNMGEQFF. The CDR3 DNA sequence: TGTGCCTGGAGCCCCAACATGGGGGAGCAGTTCTTC.

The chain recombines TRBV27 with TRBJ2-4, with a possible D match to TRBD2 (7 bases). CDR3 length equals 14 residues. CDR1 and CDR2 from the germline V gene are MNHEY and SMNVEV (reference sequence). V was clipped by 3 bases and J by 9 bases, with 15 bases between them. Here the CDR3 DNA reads TGTGCCAGCAGTTTCGGGGCGGGGGCGGGCATTCAGTACTTC. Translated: CASSFGAGAGIQYF.

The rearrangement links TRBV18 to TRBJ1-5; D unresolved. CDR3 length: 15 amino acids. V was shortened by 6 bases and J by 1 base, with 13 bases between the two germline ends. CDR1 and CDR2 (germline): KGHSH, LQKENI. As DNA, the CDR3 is TGTGCCAGCTCTTATGGGGTGACGAGCAATCAGCCCCAGCATTTT. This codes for CASSYGVTSNQPQHF.

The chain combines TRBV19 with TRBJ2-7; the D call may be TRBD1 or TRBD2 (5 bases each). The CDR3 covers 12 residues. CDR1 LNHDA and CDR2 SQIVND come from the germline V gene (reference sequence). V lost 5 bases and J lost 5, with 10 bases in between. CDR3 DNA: TGTGCCAGTAGTTTCGGGGCCGACGAGCAGTACTTC. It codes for CASSFGADEQYF.

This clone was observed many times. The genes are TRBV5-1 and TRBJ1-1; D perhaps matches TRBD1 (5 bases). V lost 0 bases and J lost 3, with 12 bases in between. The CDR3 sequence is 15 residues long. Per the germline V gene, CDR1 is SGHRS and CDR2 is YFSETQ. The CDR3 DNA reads TGCGCCAGCAGCTTGGCGATAGGGGCGGACACTGAAGCTTTCTTT. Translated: CASSLAIGADTEAFF.

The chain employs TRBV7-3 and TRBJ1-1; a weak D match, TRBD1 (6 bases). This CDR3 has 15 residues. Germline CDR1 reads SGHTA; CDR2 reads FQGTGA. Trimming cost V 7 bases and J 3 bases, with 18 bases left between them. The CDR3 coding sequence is TGTGCCAGCACCTCGGGCAGGGGAGGGGACACTGAAGCTTTCTTT. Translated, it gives CASTSGRGGDTEAFF.

Written as DNA, the CDR3 is TGCAGCGTTGAGGCAGTCACCGGGGAGCTGTTTTTT. As protein: CSVEAVTGELFF. The chain uses TRBV29-1 and TRBJ2-2; D is uncertain. Germline CDR1 reads SQVTM; CDR2 reads ANQGSEA. The ends were cut back, 3 bases at V and 4 bases at J, with 6 bases in the middle. The CDR3 has 12 amino acids.

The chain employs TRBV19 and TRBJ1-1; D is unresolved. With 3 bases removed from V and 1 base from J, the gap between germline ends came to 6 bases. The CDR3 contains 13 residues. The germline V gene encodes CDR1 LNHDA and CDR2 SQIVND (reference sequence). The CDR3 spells CASSILRNTEAFF. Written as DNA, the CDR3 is TGTGCCAGTAGTATCCTGAGGAACACTGAAGCTTTCTTT.

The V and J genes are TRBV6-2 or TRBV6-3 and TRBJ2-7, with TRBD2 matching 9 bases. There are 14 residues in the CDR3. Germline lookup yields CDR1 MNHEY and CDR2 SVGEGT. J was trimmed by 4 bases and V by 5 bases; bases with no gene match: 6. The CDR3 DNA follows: TGTGCCAGCAGTCATAGCGGGAGCTTATACGAGCAGTACTTC. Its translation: CASSHSGSLYEQYF.

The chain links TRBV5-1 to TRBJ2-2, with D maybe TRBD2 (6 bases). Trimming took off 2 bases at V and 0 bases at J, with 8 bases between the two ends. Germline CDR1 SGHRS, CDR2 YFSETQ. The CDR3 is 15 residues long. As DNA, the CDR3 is TGCGCCAGCAGCTTTAGCGGAGCGAACACCGGGGAGCTGTTTTTT. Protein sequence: CASSFSGANTGELFF.

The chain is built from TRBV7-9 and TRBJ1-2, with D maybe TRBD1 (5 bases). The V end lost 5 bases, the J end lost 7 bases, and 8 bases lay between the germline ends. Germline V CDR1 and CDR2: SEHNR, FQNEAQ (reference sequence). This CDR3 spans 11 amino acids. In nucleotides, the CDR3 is TGTGCCAGCAGCGGACAAATTGGCTACACCTTC. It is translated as CASSGQIGYTF. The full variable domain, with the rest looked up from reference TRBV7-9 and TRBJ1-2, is DTGVSQNPRHKITKRGQNVTFRCDPISEHNRLYWYRQTLGQGPEFLTYFQNEAQLEKSRLLSDRFSAERPKGSFSTLEIQRTEQGDSAMYLCASSGQIGYTFGSGTRLTVV.